This T cell receptor beta chain was recorded in a study of blood T cell repertoires in COVID-19. Study at large: Samples taken during acute and convalescent COVID-19 were collected in the United States, Italy and Spain.

Germline V gene sequence: CDR1 SGHDN, CDR2 FVKESK. The V and J ends lost 4 bases and 2 bases respectively, with 8 bases between them. CDR3 size: 13 residues. The study assigned cohorts using participant-reported clinical history. In Cohort 3, a recovered donor had either two negative PCRs, clearance, or symptom resolution. In the source study's methods: The authors estimated nucleated cell counts from reference gene primer amplification. The data were produced by immunoSEQ multiplex PCR, yet TCRdb's version contains in-frame clones alone and is incomplete. V and J calls and clone size follow that table, whereas D and trimming were derived from the DNA. The table lists fewer than 200,000 clones, approximately 82% of them singletons.

This receptor was obtained from a woman aged 50 to 60 who had recovered from COVID-19. Sequencing was done on a sample of PBMCs or T cells enriched from blood (not recorded which). The chain carries TRBV14 and TRBJ1-1, with a possible D match to TRBD1 (5 bases). The CDR3 is CASSLDSNTEAFF. The CDR3 bases are TGTGCCAGCAGCCTCGACAGCAACACTGAAGCTTTCTTT.